This entry concerns a single T cell receptor beta chain. The source of the sample is a study of blood T cell repertoires in COVID-19. At the level of the study: The analysed material was cDNA or gDNA that came from T cells, B-cell-depleted T cells, or PBMCs.

Sequenced by immunoSEQ multiplex PCR; TCRdb stores in-frame clones only, minus some. The repertoire holds fewer than 40,000 clones, with roughly 78% as singletons. V lost 0 bases and J lost 5; bases outside the gene matches: 12. The CDR3 length is 17 residues. CDR1 and CDR2 from the germline V gene are SGHTA and FQGNSA. This TCR was recovered from a man between 60 and 70 years old with acute or convalescent COVID-19. J is TRBJ2-7 and V is TRBV7-2, with 8 bases identical to TRBD2. Sequences were obtained from peripheral blood. The CDR3 sequence is CASSLAPASGGLNEQYF. The CDR3 nucleotides are TGTGCCAGCAGCTTAGCCCCAGCATCGGGAGGGCTAAACGAGCAGTACTTC.